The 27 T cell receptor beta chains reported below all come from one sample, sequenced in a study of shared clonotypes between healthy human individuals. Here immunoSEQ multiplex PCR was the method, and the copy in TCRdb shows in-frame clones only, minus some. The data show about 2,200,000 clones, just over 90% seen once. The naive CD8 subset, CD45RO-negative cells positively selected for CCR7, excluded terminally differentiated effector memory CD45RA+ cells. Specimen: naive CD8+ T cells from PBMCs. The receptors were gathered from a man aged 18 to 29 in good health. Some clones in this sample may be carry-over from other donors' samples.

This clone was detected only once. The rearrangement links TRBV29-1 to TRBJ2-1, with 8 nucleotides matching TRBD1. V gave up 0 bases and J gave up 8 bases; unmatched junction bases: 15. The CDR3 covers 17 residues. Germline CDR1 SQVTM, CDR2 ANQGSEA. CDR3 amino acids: CSVEDGRGQSGKDEQFF. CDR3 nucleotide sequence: TGCAGCGTTGAAGACGGCAGGGGGCAGAGCGGAAAGGATGAGCAGTTCTTC.

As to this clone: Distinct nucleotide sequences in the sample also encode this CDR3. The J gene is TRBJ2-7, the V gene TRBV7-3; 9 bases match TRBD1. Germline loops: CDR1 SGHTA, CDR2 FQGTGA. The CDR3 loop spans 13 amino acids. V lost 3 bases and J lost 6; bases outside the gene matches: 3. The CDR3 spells CASSLTGGSEQYF. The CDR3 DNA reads TGTGCCAGCAGCTTGACAGGGGGTAGCGAGCAGTACTTC.

The CDR3 DNA sequence: TGTGCCAGCAGGGTACTCTCCTACGAGCAGTACTTC. Residues: CASRVLSYEQYF. The chain recombines TRBV2 with TRBJ2-7; D remains ambiguous. Germline V CDR1 and CDR2: SNHLY, FYNNEI. This CDR3 comprises 12 residues. V was pared by 6 bases and J by 0 bases, with 6 bases between.

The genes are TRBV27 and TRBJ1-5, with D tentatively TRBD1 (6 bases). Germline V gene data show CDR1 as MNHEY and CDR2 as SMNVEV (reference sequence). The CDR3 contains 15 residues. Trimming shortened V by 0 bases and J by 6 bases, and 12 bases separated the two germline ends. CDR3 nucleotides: TGTGCCAGCAGTTTATCGGGGGGCCTCGTTCAGCCCCAGCATTTT. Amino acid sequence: CASSLSGGLVQPQHF.

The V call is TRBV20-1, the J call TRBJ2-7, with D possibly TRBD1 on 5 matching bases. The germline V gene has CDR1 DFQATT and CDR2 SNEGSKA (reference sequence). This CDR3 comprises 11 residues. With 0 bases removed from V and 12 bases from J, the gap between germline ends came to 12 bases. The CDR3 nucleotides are TGCAGTGCTAGAGAAGGGGAAGGGCTGTACTTC. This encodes CSAREGEGLYF.

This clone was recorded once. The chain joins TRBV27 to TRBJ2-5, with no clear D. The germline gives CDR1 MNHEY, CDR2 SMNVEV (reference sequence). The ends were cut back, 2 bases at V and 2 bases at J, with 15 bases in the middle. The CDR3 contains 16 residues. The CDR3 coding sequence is TGTGCCAGCAGTTTAAACAGCCCCCGTGGGCAAGAGACCCAGTACTTC. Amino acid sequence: CASSLNSPRGQETQYF.

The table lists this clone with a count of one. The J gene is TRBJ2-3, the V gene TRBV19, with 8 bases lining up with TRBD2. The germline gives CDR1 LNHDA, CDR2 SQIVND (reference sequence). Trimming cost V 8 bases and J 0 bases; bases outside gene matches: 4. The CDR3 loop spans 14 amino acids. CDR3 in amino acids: CASASGRSTDTQYF. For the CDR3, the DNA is TGTGCCAGTGCTAGCGGGCGCAGCACAGATACGCAGTATTTT.

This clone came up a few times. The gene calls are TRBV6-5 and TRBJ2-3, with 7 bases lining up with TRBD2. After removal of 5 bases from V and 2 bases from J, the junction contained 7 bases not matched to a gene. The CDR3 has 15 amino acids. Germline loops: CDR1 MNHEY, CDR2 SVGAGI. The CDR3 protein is CASSRLAENTDTQYF. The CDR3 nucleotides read TGTGCCAGCAGTAGGCTAGCGGAGAACACAGATACGCAGTATTTT.

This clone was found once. CDR3 DNA: TGTGCCAGCAGACCACCGCTAGCGGGTGCCTATGATGAGCAGTTCTTC. As protein: CASRPPLAGAYDEQFF. The chain uses TRBV11-2 and TRBJ2-1; 8 nucleotides line up with TRBD2. The germline V gene encodes CDR1 SGHAT and CDR2 FQNNGV. Trimming took 6 bases from V and 8 from J; bases not matched to a gene: 15. The length of the CDR3 is 16 residues. Full variable domain (outside the CDR3, taken from reference TRBV11-2 and TRBJ2-1): EAGVAQSPRYKIIEKRQSVAFWCNPISGHATLYWYQQILGQGPKLLIQFQNNGVVDDSQLPKDRFSAERLKGVDSTLKIQPAKLEDSAVYLCASRPPLAGAYDEQFFGPGTRLTVL.

In DNA form, the CDR3 reads TGTGCCAGCAGTGAAAGCCCAGACAGGCCGCGGGGGCAGCCCCAGCATTTT. This gives the protein CASSESPDRPRGQPQHF. The genes are TRBV2 and TRBJ1-5; D may be TRBD1 (6 bases). Germline lookup yields CDR1 SNHLY and CDR2 FYNNEI. V was clipped by 2 bases and J by 7 bases, with 21 bases between them. The CDR3 is 17 amino acids.

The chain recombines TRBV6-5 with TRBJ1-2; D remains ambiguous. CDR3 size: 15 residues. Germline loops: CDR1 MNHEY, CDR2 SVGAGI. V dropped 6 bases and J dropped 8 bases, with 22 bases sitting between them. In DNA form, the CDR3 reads TGTGCCAGCAGCCCCGAAACGACTAACCGGGGAGGCTACACCTTC. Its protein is CASSPETTNRGGYTF.

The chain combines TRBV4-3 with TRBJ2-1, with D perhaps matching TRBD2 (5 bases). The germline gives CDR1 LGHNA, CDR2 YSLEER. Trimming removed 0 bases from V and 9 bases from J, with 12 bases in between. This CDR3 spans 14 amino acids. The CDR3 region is CASSQDHGLTEQFF. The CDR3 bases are TGCGCCAGCAGCCAAGATCATGGACTGACTGAGCAGTTCTTC.

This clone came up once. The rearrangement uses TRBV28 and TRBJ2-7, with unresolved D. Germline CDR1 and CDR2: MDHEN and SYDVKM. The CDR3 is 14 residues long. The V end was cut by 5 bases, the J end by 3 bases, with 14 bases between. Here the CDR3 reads CASSPGSHGYEQYF. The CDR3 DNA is TGTGCCAGCAGTCCGGGTTCGCACGGCTACGAGCAGTACTTC.

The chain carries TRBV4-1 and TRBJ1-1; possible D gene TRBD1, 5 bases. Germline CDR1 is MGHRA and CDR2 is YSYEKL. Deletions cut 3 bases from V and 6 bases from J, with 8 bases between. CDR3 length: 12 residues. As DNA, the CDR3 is TGCGCCAGCAGCCAGAGGGGCCCTGAAGCTTTCTTT. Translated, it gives CASSQRGPEAFF.

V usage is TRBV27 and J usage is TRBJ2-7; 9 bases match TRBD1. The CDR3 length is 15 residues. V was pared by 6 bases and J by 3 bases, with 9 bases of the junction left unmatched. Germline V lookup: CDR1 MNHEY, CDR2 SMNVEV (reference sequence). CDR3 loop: CASRITGGSGYEQYF. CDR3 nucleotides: TGTGCCAGCAGGATTACAGGGGGCAGTGGCTACGAGCAGTACTTC.

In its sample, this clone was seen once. The CDR3 DNA is TGTGCCAGCAGCTTTTACCTCGGGTCCTACGAGCAGTACTTC. It yields the protein CASSFYLGSYEQYF. The V and J genes are TRBV6-5 and TRBJ2-7, with D uncertain. The CDR3 is made up of 14 amino acids. Germline V CDR1 and CDR2: MNHEY, SVGAGI. The V and J ends lost 6 bases and 1 base respectively, with 13 bases between them.

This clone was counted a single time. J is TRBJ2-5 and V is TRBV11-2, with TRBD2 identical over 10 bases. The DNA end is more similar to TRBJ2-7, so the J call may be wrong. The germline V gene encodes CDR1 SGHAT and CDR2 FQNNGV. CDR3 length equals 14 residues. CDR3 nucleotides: TGTGCCAGCAGCCCTAGCGGGAGTAGATACGAGCAGTACTTC. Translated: CASSPSGSRYEQYF.

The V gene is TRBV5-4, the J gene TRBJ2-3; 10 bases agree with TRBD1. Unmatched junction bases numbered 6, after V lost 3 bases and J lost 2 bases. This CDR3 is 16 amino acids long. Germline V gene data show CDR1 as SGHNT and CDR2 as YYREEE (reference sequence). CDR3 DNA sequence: TGTGCCAGCAGCTGGACGACAGGGGGCTCCACAGATACGCAGTATTTT. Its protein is CASSWTTGGSTDTQYF.

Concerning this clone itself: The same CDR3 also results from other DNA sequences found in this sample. CDR3 DNA sequence: TGCGCCAGCAGCCAAGAATTAGGGCGGTACGAGCAGTACTTC. This codes for CASSQELGRYEQYF. The V and J genes are TRBV4-3 and TRBJ2-7; D gene unclear. CDR1 and CDR2 from the germline V gene are LGHNA and YSLEER. Between the trimmed V and J ends, which lost 0 bases and 4 bases, there was a span of 10 bases. CDR3 length equals 14 residues.

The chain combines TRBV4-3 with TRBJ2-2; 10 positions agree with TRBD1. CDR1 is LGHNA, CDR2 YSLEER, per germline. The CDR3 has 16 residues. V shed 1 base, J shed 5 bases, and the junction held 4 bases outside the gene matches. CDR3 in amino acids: CASSQVGTGVTGELFF. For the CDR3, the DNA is TGCGCCAGCAGCCAAGTCGGGACAGGGGTAACCGGGGAGCTGTTTTTT.

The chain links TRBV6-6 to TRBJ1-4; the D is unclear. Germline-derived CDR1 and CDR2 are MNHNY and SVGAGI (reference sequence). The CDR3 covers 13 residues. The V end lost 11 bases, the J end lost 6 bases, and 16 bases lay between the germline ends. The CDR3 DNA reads TGTGCCGCCAGCGGGCAGGAGGATGAAAAACTGTTTTTT. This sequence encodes CAASGQEDEKLFF.

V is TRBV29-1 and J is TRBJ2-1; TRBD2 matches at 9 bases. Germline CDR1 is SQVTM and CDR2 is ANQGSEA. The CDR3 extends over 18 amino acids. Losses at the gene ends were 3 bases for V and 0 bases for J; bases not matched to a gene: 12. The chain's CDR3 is CSVDPPAGGPHSYNEQFF. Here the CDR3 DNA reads TGCAGCGTTGACCCCCCAGCGGGAGGCCCCCACTCCTACAATGAGCAGTTCTTC.

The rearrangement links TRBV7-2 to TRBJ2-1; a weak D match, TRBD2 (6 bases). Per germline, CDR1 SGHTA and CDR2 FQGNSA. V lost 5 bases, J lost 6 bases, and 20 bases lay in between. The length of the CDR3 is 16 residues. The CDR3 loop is CASSSPRDPGGNEQFF. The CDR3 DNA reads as TGTGCCAGCAGCAGTCCCCGGGACCCCGGGGGCAATGAGCAGTTCTTC.

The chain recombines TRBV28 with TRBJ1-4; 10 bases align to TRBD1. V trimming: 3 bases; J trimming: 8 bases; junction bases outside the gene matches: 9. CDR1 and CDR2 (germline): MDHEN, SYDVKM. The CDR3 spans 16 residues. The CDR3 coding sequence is TGTGCCAGCAGTTTCCCGGGACAGGGGAGTAGGGAAAAACTGTTTTTT. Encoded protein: CASSFPGQGSREKLFF. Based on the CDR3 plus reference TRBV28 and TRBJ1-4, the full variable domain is DVKVTQSSRYLVKRTGEKVFLECVQDMDHENMFWYRQDPGLGLRLIYFSYDVKMKEKGDIPEGYSVSREKKERFSLILESASTNQTSMYLCASSFPGQGSREKLFFGSGTQLSVL.

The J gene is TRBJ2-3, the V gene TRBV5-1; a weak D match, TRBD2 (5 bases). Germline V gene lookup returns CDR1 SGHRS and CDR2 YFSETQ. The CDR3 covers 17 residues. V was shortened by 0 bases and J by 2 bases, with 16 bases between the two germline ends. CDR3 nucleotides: TGCGCCAGCAGCTTGGGGCCGAGCGGAGCCACCACAGATACGCAGTATTTT. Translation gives CASSLGPSGATTDTQYF. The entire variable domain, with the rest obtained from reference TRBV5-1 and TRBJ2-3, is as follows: KAGVTQTPRYLIKTRGQQVTLSCSPISGHRSVSWYQQTPGQGLQFLFEYFSETQRNKGNFPGRFSGRQFSNSRSEMNVSTLELGDSALYLCASSLGPSGATTDTQYFGPGTRLTVL.

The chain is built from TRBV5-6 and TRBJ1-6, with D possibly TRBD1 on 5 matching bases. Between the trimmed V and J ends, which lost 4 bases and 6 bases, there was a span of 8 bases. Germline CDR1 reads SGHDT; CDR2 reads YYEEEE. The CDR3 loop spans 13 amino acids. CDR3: CASSQGGNSPLHF. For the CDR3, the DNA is TGTGCCAGCAGCCAGGGAGGTAATTCACCCCTCCACTTT.

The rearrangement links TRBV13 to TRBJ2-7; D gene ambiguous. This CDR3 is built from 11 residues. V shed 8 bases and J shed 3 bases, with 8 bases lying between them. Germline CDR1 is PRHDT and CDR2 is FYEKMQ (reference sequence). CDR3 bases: TGTGCCAGCGCATATGGCTACGAGCAGTACTTC. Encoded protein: CASAYGYEQYF.